These 15 T cell receptor beta chains originate from one sample sequenced in a study of shared clonotypes between healthy human individuals. Data came from immunoSEQ multiplex PCR; TCRdb stores just in-frame clones and leaves some out. This table holds just under 350,000 clones, roughly 70% found once. Sequenced sample: memory CD4+ T cells sorted from blood. Regarding subset: CD45RA-negative fraction. These receptors came from a man under 40 in good health.

The chain employs TRBV27 and TRBJ1-1; D is unresolved. Germline CDR1 MNHEY, CDR2 SMNVEV (reference sequence). This CDR3 is built from 16 residues. V was pared by 4 bases and J by 2 bases, with 17 bases between. As DNA, the CDR3 is TGTGCCAGCAGTTCGGACGGTGAGACTCTCAACACTGAAGCTTTCTTT. It yields the protein CASSSDGETLNTEAFF.

The chain combines TRBV19 with TRBJ1-5; 7 bases fit TRBD1. The trim removed 5 bases at V and 7 bases at J, leaving 11 bases unmatched. CDR1 is LNHDA, CDR2 SQIVND, per germline (reference sequence). There are 15 residues in the CDR3. The CDR3 DNA is TGTGCCAGTAGTCTCCCCCAGGCAGGGGGGCAGCCCCAGCATTTT. Encoded protein: CASSLPQAGGQPQHF. Using reference TRBV19 and TRBJ1-5 for the parts outside the CDR3, the full variable domain is DGGITQSPKYLFRKEGQNVTLSCEQNLNHDAMYWYRQDPGQGLRLIYYSQIVNDFQKGDIAEGYSVSREKKESFPLTVTSAQKNPTAFYLCASSLPQAGGQPQHFGDGTRLSIL.

The V and J genes are TRBV27 and TRBJ2-4; D gene uncertain. The V gene lost 2 bases and the J gene lost 9 bases, with 11 bases spanning the gap. The CDR3 has 13 residues. CDR1 and CDR2 (germline): MNHEY, SMNVEV (reference sequence). CDR3 bases: TGTGCCAGCAGTTTAAGACCCCGTGGCATTCAGTACTTC. Amino acids: CASSLRPRGIQYF.

V gene TRBV2 combines with J gene TRBJ1-3; D gene unclear. CDR1 SNHLY and CDR2 FYNNEI come from the germline V gene. V was trimmed by 8 bases and J by 2 bases, leaving 10 bases between them. The length of the CDR3 is 13 residues. The CDR3 DNA is TGTGCCAGCGCGGTGGCCGCTGGAAACACCATATATTTT. It yields the protein CASAVAAGNTIYF.

This clone was observed a few times. This chain joins TRBV9 and TRBJ1-1, with D perhaps TRBD1 (6 bases). The CDR3 is made up of 12 amino acids. Germline assignment: CDR1 SGDLS and CDR2 YYNGEE. V shed 4 bases and J shed 5 bases, with 9 bases lying between them. The CDR3: CASSRRGTEAFF. CDR3 nucleotides: TGTGCCAGCAGCCGCAGGGGAACTGAAGCTTTCTTT.

This sequence joins TRBV28 and TRBJ2-7; the D gene is possibly TRBD1 (6 bases). This CDR3 contains 15 residues. V lost 6 bases and J lost 0, with 15 bases in between. In germline, CDR1 is MDHEN, CDR2 SYDVKM. The CDR3 DNA sequence: TGTGCCAGCAGCAAAGACAGGCTACGCTCCTACGAGCAGTACTTC. This sequence encodes CASSKDRLRSYEQYF. Full variable domain (remainder filled in from reference TRBV28 and TRBJ2-7): DVKVTQSSRYLVKRTGEKVFLECVQDMDHENMFWYRQDPGLGLRLIYFSYDVKMKEKGDIPEGYSVSREKKERFSLILESASTNQTSMYLCASSKDRLRSYEQYFGPGTRLTVT.

This clone was found a few times. The chain joins TRBV5-1 to TRBJ2-1; 12 bases align to TRBD2. The germline gives CDR1 SGHRS, CDR2 YFSETQ. The CDR3 loop spans 16 amino acids. The V gene end was trimmed by 3 bases and the J gene end by 6 bases; junction bases not matched to a gene: 7. The CDR3 sequence: CASSSGLAGGPNEQFF. The CDR3 nucleotides read TGCGCCAGCAGCTCGGGCCTAGCGGGAGGGCCCAATGAGCAGTTCTTC.

CDR3 coding DNA: TGCGCCAGCAGCCGACCGACTCCCACCTACGAGCAGTACTTC. This gives the protein CASSRPTPTYEQYF. V gene TRBV5-1 combines with J gene TRBJ2-7; D uncertain. Trimming shortened V by 4 bases and J by 2 bases, and 13 bases separated the two germline ends. The CDR3 totals 14 residues. The germline CDR1 and CDR2 sequences are SGHRS and YFSETQ.

The chain is built from TRBV10-2 and TRBJ2-3; TRBD2 agrees at 9 bases. Germline CDR1 WSHSY, CDR2 SAAADI. Trimming at V came to 10 bases and at J to 4 bases, leaving 9 bases not matched to a gene. This CDR3 is 14 amino acids long. CDR3 sequence: CATRGAGGADTQYF. CDR3 coding DNA: TGCGCCACAAGAGGTGCGGGAGGGGCAGATACGCAGTATTTT.

The chain is built from TRBV2 and TRBJ2-7, with TRBD2 matching over 7 bases. From germline, CDR1 is SNHLY and CDR2 FYNNEI. CDR3 size: 19 residues. J gave up 3 bases and V 7 bases, and 24 bases lay outside the gene matches. The CDR3 nucleotides are TGTGCCAGCACTAGGGTAGGACTAGGGCGGGGTGGGGATTTCTACGAGCAGTACTTC. The encoded protein is CASTRVGLGRGGDFYEQYF.

This rearrangement joins TRBV5-6 to TRBJ2-1; D is uncertain. Germline V gene lookup returns CDR1 SGHDT and CDR2 YYEEEE. This CDR3 region has 16 residues. The ends were cut back, 4 bases at V and 3 bases at J, with 17 bases in the middle. The CDR3 coding sequence is TGTGCCAGCAGCGTTACTACTCGGCGACTCTACAATGAGCAGTTCTTC. Translated: CASSVTTRRLYNEQFF.

This clone was recorded only once. The chain has TRBV7-9 and TRBJ2-1; no clear D gene. The CDR3 is 17 residues long. Germline CDR1 reads SEHNR; CDR2 reads FQNEAQ (reference sequence). The V end lost 1 base, the J end lost 0 bases, and 13 bases lay between the germline ends. The CDR3 loop is CASSLVGSAHSYNEQFF. The CDR3 DNA follows: TGTGCCAGCAGCTTAGTGGGGTCAGCTCACTCCTACAATGAGCAGTTCTTC. Looking up the rest from reference TRBV7-9 and TRBJ2-1 gives the full variable domain: DTGVSQNPRHKITKRGQNVTFRCDPISEHNRLYWYRQTLGQGPEFLTYFQNEAQLEKSRLLSDRFSAERPKGSFSTLEIQRTEQGDSAMYLCASSLVGSAHSYNEQFFGPGTRLTVL.

For this clone: Other DNA sequences in the same sample also yield this CDR3. The chain couples TRBV5-6 to TRBJ2-5; 14 bases are a match to TRBD2. The germline V gene has CDR1 SGHDT and CDR2 YYEEEE. Trimming cost V 2 bases and J 4 bases; bases outside gene matches: 1. The CDR3 is 15 residues long. CDR3 sequence: CASSLGTSGRETQYF. The CDR3 nucleotides read TGTGCCAGCAGCTTAGGGACTAGCGGGAGAGAGACCCAGTACTTC.

This rearrangement joins TRBV5-5 to TRBJ2-3; D might be TRBD2 (6 bases). V lost 2 bases and J 6 bases, leaving 16 bases between the germline ends. Germline CDR1 and CDR2: SGHKS and YYEKEE (reference sequence). There are 15 residues in the CDR3. The CDR3 sequence is CASSFSGSGRDTQYF. The CDR3 nucleotides are TGTGCCAGCAGCTTTTCCGGGAGTGGACGTGATACGCAGTATTTT.

The rearrangement uses TRBV5-1 and TRBJ2-3; D is uncertain. CDR3 length: 15 residues. CDR1 is SGHRS and CDR2 is YFSETQ in the germline V gene. Deletions cut 4 bases from V and 0 bases from J, with 12 bases between. CDR3 DNA: TGCGCCAGCAGCCCAACCGAGTCTAGCACAGATACGCAGTATTTT. Encoded protein: CASSPTESSTDTQYF.